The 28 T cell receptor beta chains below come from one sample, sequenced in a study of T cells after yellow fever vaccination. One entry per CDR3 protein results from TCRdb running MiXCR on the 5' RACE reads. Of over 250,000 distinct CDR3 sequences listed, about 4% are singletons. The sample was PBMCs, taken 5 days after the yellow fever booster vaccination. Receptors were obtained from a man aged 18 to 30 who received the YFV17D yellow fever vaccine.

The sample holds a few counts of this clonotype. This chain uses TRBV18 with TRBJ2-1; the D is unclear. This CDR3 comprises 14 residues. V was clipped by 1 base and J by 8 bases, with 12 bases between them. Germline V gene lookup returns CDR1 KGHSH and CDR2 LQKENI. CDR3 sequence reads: CASSPRPSLDEQFF. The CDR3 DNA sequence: TGTGCCAGCTCACCACGTCCGAGTTTGGATGAGCAGTTCTTC.

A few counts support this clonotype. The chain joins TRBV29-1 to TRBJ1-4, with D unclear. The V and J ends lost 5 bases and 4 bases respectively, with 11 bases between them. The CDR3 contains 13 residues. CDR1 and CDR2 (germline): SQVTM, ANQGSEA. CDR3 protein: CSVFFGVNEKLFF. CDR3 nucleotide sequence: TGCAGCGTTTTTTTCGGAGTTAATGAAAAACTGTTTTTT.

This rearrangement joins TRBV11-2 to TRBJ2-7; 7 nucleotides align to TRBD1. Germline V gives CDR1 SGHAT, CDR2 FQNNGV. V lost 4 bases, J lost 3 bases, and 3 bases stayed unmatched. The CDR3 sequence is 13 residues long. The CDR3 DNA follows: TGTGCCAGCAGCTCAACAGGGGTCTACGAGCAGTACGTC. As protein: CASSSTGVYEQYV.

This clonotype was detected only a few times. The CDR3 spells CASSSMSAEDEQFF. For the CDR3, the DNA is TGCGCCAGCAGCTCCATGTCCGCAGAGGATGAGCAGTTCTTC. The chain joins TRBV5-1 to TRBJ2-1; no definite D call. Germline loops: CDR1 SGHRS, CDR2 YFSETQ. The CDR3 length is 14 residues. V was pared by 3 bases and J by 8 bases, with 15 bases between.

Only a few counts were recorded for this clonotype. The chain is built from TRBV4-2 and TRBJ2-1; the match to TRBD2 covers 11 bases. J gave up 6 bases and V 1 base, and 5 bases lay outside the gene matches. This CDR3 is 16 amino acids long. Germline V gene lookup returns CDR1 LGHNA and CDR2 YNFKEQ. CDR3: CASSQVTSGVLNEQFF. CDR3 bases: TGTGCCAGCAGCCAAGTGACTAGCGGGGTACTCAATGAGCAGTTCTTC.

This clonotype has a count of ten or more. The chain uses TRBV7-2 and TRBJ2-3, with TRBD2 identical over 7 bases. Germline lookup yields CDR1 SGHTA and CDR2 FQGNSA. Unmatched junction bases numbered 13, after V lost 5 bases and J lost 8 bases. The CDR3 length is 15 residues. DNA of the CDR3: TGTGCCAGCAGCGTCGCCCCGACCCGGGAGGCTACGCAGTATTTT. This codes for CASSVAPTREATQYF.

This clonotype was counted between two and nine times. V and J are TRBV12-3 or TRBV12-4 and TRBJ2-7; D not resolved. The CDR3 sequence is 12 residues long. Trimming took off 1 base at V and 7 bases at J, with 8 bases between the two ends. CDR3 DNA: TGTGCCAGCAGTTTAGGAGACCGGGAGCAGTACGTC. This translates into CASSLGDREQYV.

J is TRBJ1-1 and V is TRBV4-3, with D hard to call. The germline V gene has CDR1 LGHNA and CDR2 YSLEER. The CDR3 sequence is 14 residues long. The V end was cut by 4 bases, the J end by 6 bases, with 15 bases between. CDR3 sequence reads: CASSRNRVPSEAFF. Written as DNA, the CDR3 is TGCGCCAGCAGCCGAAACAGAGTCCCCTCTGAAGCTTTCTTT.

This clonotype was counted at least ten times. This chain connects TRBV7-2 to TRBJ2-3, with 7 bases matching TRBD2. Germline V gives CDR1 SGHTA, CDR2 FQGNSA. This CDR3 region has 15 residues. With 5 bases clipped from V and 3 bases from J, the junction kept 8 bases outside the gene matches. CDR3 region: CASSALPGGTDTQYF. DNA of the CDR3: TGTGCCAGCAGCGCCCTTCCCGGGGGGACAGATACGCAGTATTTT. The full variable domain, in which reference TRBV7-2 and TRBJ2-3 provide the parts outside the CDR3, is GAGVSQSPSNKVTEKGKDVELRCDPISGHTALYWYRQSLGQGLEFLIYFQGNSAPDKSGLPSDRFSAERTGGSVSTLTIQRTQQEDSAVYLCASSALPGGTDTQYFGPGTRLTVL.

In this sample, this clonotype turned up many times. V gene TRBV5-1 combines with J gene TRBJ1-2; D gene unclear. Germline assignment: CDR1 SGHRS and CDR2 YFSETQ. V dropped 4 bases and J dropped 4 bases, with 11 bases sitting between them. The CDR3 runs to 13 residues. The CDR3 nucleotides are TGCGCCAGCAGCATTGGAGGGATCTATGGCTACACCTTC. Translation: CASSIGGIYGYTF. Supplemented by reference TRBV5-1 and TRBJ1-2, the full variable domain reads KAGVTQTPRYLIKTRGQQVTLSCSPISGHRSVSWYQQTPGQGLQFLFEYFSETQRNKGNFPGRFSGRQFSNSRSEMNVSTLELGDSALYLCASSIGGIYGYTFGSGTRLTVV.

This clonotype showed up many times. The chain's CDR3 is CASSSGQGGTDTQYF. CDR3 nucleotides: TGTGCCAGCAGTTCGGGACAGGGAGGGACAGATACGCAGTATTTT. The rearrangement links TRBV7-2 to TRBJ2-3; 9 bases line up with TRBD1. Germline trimming cut 6 bases from V and 3 bases from J; bases unmatched to any gene: 7. This CDR3 has 15 residues. Germline lookup yields CDR1 SGHTA and CDR2 FQGNSA.

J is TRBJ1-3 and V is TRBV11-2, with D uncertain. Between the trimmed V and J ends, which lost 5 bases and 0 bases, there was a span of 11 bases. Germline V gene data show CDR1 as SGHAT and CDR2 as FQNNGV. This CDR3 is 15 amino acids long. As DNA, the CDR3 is TGTGCCAGCAGCCCCCAGGCTCTCTCTGGAAACACCATATATTTT. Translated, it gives CASSPQALSGNTIYF.

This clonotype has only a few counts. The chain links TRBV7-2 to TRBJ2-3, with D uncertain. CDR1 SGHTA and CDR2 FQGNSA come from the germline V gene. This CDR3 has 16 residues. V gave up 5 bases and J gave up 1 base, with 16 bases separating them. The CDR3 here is CASSPHPVRGTDTQYF. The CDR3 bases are TGTGCCAGCAGCCCACATCCCGTTCGGGGCACAGATACGCAGTATTTT.

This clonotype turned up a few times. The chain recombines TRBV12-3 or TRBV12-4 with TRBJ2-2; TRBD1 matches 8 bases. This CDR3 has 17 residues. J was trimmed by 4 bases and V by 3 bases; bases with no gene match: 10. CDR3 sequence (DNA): TGTGCCAGCAGTTTCAGACTCGGGACAGGTGCCACCGGGGAGCTGTTTTTT. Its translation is CASSFRLGTGATGELFF.

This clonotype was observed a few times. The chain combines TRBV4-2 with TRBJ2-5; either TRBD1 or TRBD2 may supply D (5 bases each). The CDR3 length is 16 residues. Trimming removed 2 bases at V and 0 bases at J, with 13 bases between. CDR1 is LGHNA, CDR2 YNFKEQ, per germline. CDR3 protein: CASSQNSGAHQETQYF. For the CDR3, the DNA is TGTGCCAGCAGCCAAAATTCCGGGGCACACCAAGAGACCCAGTACTTC.

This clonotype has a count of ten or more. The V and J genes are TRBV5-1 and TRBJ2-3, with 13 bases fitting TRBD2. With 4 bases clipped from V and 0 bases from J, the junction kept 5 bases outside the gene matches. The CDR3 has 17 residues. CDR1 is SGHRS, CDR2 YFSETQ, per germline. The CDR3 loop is CASSLSLAGGSTDTQYF. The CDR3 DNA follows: TGCGCCAGCAGCCTATCACTAGCGGGGGGGAGCACAGATACGCAGTATTTT.

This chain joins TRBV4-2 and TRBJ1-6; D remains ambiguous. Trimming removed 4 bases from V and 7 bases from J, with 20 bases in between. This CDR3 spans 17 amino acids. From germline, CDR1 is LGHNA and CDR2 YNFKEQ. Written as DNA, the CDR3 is TGTGCCAGCAGCCCCCGCGGAGGGCCAAAGTCAAATTCACCCCTCCACTTT. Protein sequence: CASSPRGGPKSNSPLHF.

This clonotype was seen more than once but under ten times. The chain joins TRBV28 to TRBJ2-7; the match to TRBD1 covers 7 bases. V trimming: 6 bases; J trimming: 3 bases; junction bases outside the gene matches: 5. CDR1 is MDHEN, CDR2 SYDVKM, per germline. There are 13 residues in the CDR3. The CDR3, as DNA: TGTGCCAGCAGACCGACAGGGAGCTACGAGCAGTACGTC. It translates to CASRPTGSYEQYV.

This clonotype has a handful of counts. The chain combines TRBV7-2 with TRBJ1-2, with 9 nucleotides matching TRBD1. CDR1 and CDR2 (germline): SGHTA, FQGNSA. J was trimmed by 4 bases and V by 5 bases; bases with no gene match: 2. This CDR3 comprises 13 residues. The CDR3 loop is CASSGQGIYGYTF. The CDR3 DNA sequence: TGTGCCAGCAGCGGACAGGGGATCTATGGCTACACCTTC.

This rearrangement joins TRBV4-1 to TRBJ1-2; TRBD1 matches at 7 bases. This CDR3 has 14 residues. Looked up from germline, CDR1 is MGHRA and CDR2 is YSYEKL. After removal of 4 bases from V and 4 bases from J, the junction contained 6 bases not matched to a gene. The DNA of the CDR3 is TGCGCCAGCAGCCTGTACAGGGGCGGCTATGGCTACACCTTC. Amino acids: CASSLYRGGYGYTF.

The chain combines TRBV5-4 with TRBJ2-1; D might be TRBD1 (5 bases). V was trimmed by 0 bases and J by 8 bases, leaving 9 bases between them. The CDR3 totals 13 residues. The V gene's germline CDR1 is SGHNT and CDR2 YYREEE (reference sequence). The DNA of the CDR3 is TGTGCCAGCAGCTTGGCCCAGGGCGATGAGCAGTTCTTC. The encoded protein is CASSLAQGDEQFF.

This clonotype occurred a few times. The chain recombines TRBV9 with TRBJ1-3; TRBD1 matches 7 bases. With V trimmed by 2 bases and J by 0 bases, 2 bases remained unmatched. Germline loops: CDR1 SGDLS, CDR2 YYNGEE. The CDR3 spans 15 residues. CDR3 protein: CASSVGQSSGNTIYF. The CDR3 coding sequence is TGTGCCAGCAGCGTGGGACAGAGCTCTGGAAACACCATATATTTT. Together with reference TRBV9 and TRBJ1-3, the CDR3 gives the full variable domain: DSGVTQTPKHLITATGQRVTLRCSPRSGDLSVYWYQQSLDQGLQFLIQYYNGEERAKGNILERFSAQQFPDLHSELNLSSLELGDSALYFCASSVGQSSGNTIYFGEGSWLTVV.

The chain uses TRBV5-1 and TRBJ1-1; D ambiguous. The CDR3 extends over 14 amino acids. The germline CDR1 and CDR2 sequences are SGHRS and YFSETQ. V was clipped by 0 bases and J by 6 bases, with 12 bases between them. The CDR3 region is CASSLGAGPSEAFF. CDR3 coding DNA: TGCGCCAGCAGCTTGGGTGCAGGCCCCTCTGAAGCTTTCTTT.

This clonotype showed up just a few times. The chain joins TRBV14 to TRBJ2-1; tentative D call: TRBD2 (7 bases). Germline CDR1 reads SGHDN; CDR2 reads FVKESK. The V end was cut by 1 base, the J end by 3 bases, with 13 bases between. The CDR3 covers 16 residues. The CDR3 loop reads CASSQVGGRIYNEQFF. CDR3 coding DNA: TGTGCCAGCAGCCAAGTGGGGGGGCGCATCTACAATGAGCAGTTCTTC.

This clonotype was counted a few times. The CDR3 nucleotides are TGCGCCAGCAGCCAAGCCGGTGGCGGCGAGCAGTACGTC. Translation gives CASSQAGGGEQYV. This chain uses TRBV4-1 with TRBJ2-7; D is unresolved. This CDR3 has 13 residues. V shed 1 base and J shed 6 bases, with 10 bases lying between them. Germline-derived CDR1 and CDR2 are MGHRA and YSYEKL.

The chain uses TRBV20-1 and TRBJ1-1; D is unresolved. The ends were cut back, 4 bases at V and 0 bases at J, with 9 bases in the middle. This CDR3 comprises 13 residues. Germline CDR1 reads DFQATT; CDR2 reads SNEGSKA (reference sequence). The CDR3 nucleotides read TGCAGTGCTACTCGACCGGTGAACACTGAAGCTTTCTTT. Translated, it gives CSATRPVNTEAFF.

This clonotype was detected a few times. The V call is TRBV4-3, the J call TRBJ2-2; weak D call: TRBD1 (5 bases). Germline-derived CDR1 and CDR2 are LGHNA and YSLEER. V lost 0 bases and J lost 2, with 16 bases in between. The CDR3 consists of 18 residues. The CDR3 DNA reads TGCGCCAGCAGCCAAGATAGTCGTTGGGGCGCAAACACCGGGGAGCTGTTTTTT. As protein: CASSQDSRWGANTGELFF.

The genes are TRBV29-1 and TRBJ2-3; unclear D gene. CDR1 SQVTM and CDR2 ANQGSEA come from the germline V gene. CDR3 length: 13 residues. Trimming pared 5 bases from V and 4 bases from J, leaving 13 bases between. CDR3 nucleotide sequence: TGCAGCGTTCACGGTCTGGTGGCAGATACGCAGTATTTT. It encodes CSVHGLVADTQYF.